These T cell receptor beta chains were read from a single sample in a study of blood T cell repertoires in COVID-19. Generated by immunoSEQ multiplex PCR, the TCRdb table keeps only in-frame clones and is missing some. This sample has more than 110,000 clones, with around 73% found just once. The sample was PBMCs or T cells enriched from blood (not recorded which). The receptors here all came from a woman in her fifties or sixties who had recovered from COVID-19. The conserved cysteine and the conserved F or W are not part of the CDR3 here. Clone size appears in some rows only: once, few, many, or a class for an expanded clone.

j_gene | v_gene | abundance | CDR3aa
TRBJ2-1 | TRBV7-2 | - | ASSLWTSGVPAYNEQF
TRBJ1-1 | TRBV7-9 | - | ASSLKGDTEAF
TRBJ1-1 | TRBV28 | - | ASSDMDSLNTEAF
TRBJ1-1 | TRBV2 | - | ASSEIRTANMNTEAF
TRBJ2-3 | TRBV19 | - | ASSIGQGGVTDTQY
TRBJ2-7 | TRBV4-2 | - | ASSQPGNYEQY
TRBJ1-6 | TRBV27 | - | ASRDRHSNSPLH
TRBJ1-5 | TRBV5-1 | - | ASSLGSGEGNQPQH
TRBJ1-3 | TRBV5-4 | - | ASSSRDSGNTIY
TRBJ1-1 | TRBV5-4 | - | ASSFTTGAVTEAF
TRBJ2-3 | TRBV7-6 | - | ASRQTAITDTQY
TRBJ2-7 | TRBV4-1 | few | ASSQGLVPWRGAYEQY
TRBJ1-5 | TRBV10-3 | - | AISESVGTSNQPQH
TRBJ2-3 | TRBV7-9 | - | AIGTSARDTQY
TRBJ2-3 | TRBV11-3 | - | ASSIRTSGGTDTQY
TRBJ2-7 | TRBV28 | - | AGSSIQQGIYEQY
TRBJ1-1 | TRBV3-1/TRBV3-2 | once | ASSPQTGNTEAF
TRBJ1-1 | TRBV28 | once | ASSPSQGTMNTEAF
TRBJ1-4 | TRBV13 | - | ASSPRGSSQNEKLF
TRBJ2-1 | TRBV12-5 | - | ASGLVGTPPEQF
TRBJ2-3 | TRBV14 | - | ASSQAQYSADTQY
TRBJ1-4 | TRBV28 | - | ASSPQVGQTTNEKLF
TRBJ2-3 | TRBV24-1 | - | ATSDLTGGPDTQY
TRBJ1-1 | TRBV12-3/TRBV12-4 | - | ASRPSTGRGAF
TRBJ2-4 | TRBV6-6 | - | ASSYTGTGSFIAKNIQY
TRBJ2-2 | TRBV3-1/TRBV3-2 | - | ASSAAASGGELF
TRBJ1-6 | TRBV28 | - | ASSSIGRGQGSPLH
TRBJ2-6 | TRBV20-1 | - | SASEAGSGGGANVLT
TRBJ1-1 | TRBV5-1 | - | ASSLGQGMNTEAF
TRBJ1-6 | TRBV5-8 | - | ASSMVIPYNSPLH
TRBJ1-4 | TRBV3-1/TRBV3-2 | - | ASSDKPINEKLF
TRBJ2-3 | TRBV5-1 | - | ASSLDRAGDADTQY
TRBJ2-1 | TRBV19 | - | ASTYTGGAYNEQF
TRBJ1-1 | TRBV5-1 | - | ASRQGDTEAF
TRBJ2-1 | TRBV29-1 | - | SVDRVGSYNEQF
TRBJ2-1 | TRBV5-4 | - | ASSRTSGGDNEQF
TRBJ1-2 | TRBV6-4 | - | ASRRGTGSGGYT
TRBJ1-1 | TRBV28 | - | ASSLTRGRTEAF
TRBJ1-2 | TRBV5-1 | - | ASSAQATSNYGYT
TRBJ2-6 | TRBV2 | - | AGRQGVYSGANVLT
TRBJ2-1 | TRBV10-3 | - | AISESKTGGHEQF
TRBJ2-6 | TRBV18 | once | ATPRSAGGPSGANVLT
TRBJ1-1 | TRBV29-1 | - | SVDETYTEAF
TRBJ1-5 | TRBV19 | - | ASSMWGVYQPQH
TRBJ2-1 | TRBV6-4 | - | ASSETSGAYNEQF
TRBJ1-2 | TRBV29-1 | - | SDSGTGGIGYT
TRBJ1-6 | TRBV3-1/TRBV3-2 | - | ASSPPRQGATPPLH
TRBJ2-2 | TRBV7-6 | - | ASSAGQGYTGELF
TRBJ2-3 | TRBV5-1 | - | ASSLAAGPDTQY